This is a list of T cell receptor beta chains from one sample in a study of T cells in Graves' hyperthyroidism and ophthalmopathy. TCRdb re-derived calls from the multiplex PCR reads in MiXCR, one entry per CDR3 protein. The data show about 410,000 distinct CDR3 sequences, about 14% seen once. The material sequenced was blood. These receptors were obtained from a woman under 40 with Graves' ophthalmopathy. Each CDR3 is given with its conserved first and last residue. The D gene is left open where the match is weak. Clone size is not always given. Where it is, it says once, few, many or a class for expanded clones.

j_gene: TRBJ2-1
v_gene: TRBV20-1
abundance: many
d_gene: .
CDR3nt: TGCAGTGCTAGCGCGGGGCGTAGCTCCTACAATGAGCAGTTCTTC
CDR3aa: CSASAGRSSYNEQFF

j_gene: TRBJ1-2
v_gene: TRBV3-1
abundance: .
d_gene: .
CDR3nt: TGTGCCAGCAGCCCCGCGACAGAAAATGGCTACACCTTC
CDR3aa: CASSPATENGYTF

j_gene: TRBJ1-4
v_gene: TRBV19
abundance: .
d_gene: TRBD1
CDR3nt: TGTGCCAGTCGTATGCCAGGGGGCGCGGAGGAAAAACTGTTTTTT
CDR3aa: CASRMPGGAEEKLFF

j_gene: TRBJ2-7
v_gene: TRBV5-6
abundance: few
d_gene: .
CDR3nt: TGTGCCAGCAGCACGGGTGGGGGCGTCGAGCAGTACTTC
CDR3aa: CASSTGGGVEQYF

j_gene: TRBJ1-6
v_gene: TRBV6-1
abundance: many
d_gene: TRBD1
CDR3nt: TGTGCCAGCAGGGACAGGGCGACCCATTCACCCCTCCACTTT
CDR3aa: CASRDRATHSPLHF

j_gene: TRBJ1-3
v_gene: TRBV18
abundance: many
d_gene: .
CDR3nt: TGTGCCAGCTCACCACCTCTGAAGGGTGGAGGAAACACCATATATTTT
CDR3aa: CASSPPLKGGGNTIYF

j_gene: TRBJ1-2
v_gene: TRBV9
abundance: .
d_gene: .
CDR3nt: TGTGCCAGCAGCCTCGGGACCGAACCTTACTATGGCGACACCTTC
CDR3aa: CASSLGTEPYYGDTF

j_gene: TRBJ2-3
v_gene: TRBV7-6
abundance: many
d_gene: .
CDR3nt: TGTGCCAGCAGCTTAGTTGGAGGCAAGCCCTCCACAGATACGCAGTATTTT
CDR3aa: CASSLVGGKPSTDTQYF

j_gene: TRBJ2-5
v_gene: TRBV6-2/TRBV6-3
abundance: few
d_gene: .
CDR3nt: TGTGCCAGCAGTAAGGAGCCTCAAGAGACCCAGTACTTC
CDR3aa: CASSKEPQETQYF

j_gene: TRBJ2-1
v_gene: TRBV10-2
abundance: .
d_gene: .
CDR3nt: TGCGCCAGCACTGAACCGGGACTCCTTTCCTACAATGAGCAGTTCTTC
CDR3aa: CASTEPGLLSYNEQFF

j_gene: TRBJ1-2
v_gene: TRBV28
abundance: many
d_gene: .
CDR3nt: TGTGCCAGCAGTTGGGGGATGTCCAGGAACGGCTATGGCTACACCTTC
CDR3aa: CASSWGMSRNGYGYTF

j_gene: TRBJ2-3
v_gene: TRBV15
abundance: .
d_gene: TRBD2
CDR3nt: TGTGCCACCAGCAGAGAGCCCGGACTAGCGGACACAGATACGCAGTATTTT
CDR3aa: CATSREPGLADTDTQYF

j_gene: TRBJ1-6
v_gene: TRBV7-9
abundance: .
d_gene: .
CDR3nt: TGTGCCAGCAGCATTGGGACATCCCTCTCACCCCTCCACTTT
CDR3aa: CASSIGTSLSPLHF

j_gene: TRBJ1-6
v_gene: TRBV7-6
abundance: .
d_gene: TRBD1
CDR3nt: TGTGCCAGCAGCTTACTCCAGGGGGCCCAAAATTCACCCCTCCACTTT
CDR3aa: CASSLLQGAQNSPLHF

j_gene: TRBJ1-5
v_gene: TRBV4-1
abundance: many
d_gene: TRBD1
CDR3nt: TGCGCCAGCAGCAAAGGGGGCGGAAATCAGCCCCAGCATTTT
CDR3aa: CASSKGGGNQPQHF

j_gene: TRBJ2-1
v_gene: TRBV9
abundance: .
d_gene: .
CDR3nt: TGTGCCAGCAGCGAGGGAGGGGGCGCTTACAATGAGCAGTTCTTC
CDR3aa: CASSEGGGAYNEQFF

j_gene: TRBJ2-2
v_gene: TRBV24-1
abundance: many
d_gene: .
CDR3nt: TGTGCCACCAGCCCAGGAACCGGGGAGCTGTTTTTT
CDR3aa: CATSPGTGELFF

j_gene: TRBJ2-7
v_gene: TRBV10-2
abundance: many
d_gene: .
CDR3nt: TGCGCCAGCAGTGACGCGCTTTCGGGGGGCATTTCCTACGAGCAGTACTTC
CDR3aa: CASSDALSGGISYEQYF

j_gene: TRBJ1-1
v_gene: TRBV7-8
abundance: .
d_gene: .
CDR3nt: TGTGCCAGCAGCCAGATCCCCATTTTGGCTTTCTTT
CDR3aa: CASSQIPILAFF

j_gene: TRBJ2-3
v_gene: TRBV2
abundance: .
d_gene: TRBD2
CDR3nt: TGTGCCAGCAGTGACTCGCCTGGCGGGGGGGCACGAGATACGCAGTATTTT
CDR3aa: CASSDSPGGGARDTQYF

j_gene: TRBJ1-5
v_gene: TRBV28
abundance: many
d_gene: .
CDR3nt: TGTGCCAGCAGCCAATTATGGGACGTTTCTAGCAATCAGCCCCAGCATTTT
CDR3aa: CASSQLWDVSSNQPQHF

j_gene: TRBJ1-4
v_gene: TRBV11-2
abundance: many
d_gene: .
CDR3nt: TGTGCCAGCAGCACCTCCTTTGGAACTAATGAAAAACTGTTTTTT
CDR3aa: CASSTSFGTNEKLFF

j_gene: TRBJ1-1
v_gene: TRBV12-5
abundance: many
d_gene: .
CDR3nt: TGTGCTAGTGGTCCTTGGGGTGAAACGGACACTGAAGCTTTCTTT
CDR3aa: CASGPWGETDTEAFF

j_gene: TRBJ2-2
v_gene: TRBV27
abundance: many
d_gene: .
CDR3nt: TGTGCCAGCAGTTTCAGGGAAACCGGGGAGCTGTTTTTT
CDR3aa: CASSFRETGELFF

j_gene: TRBJ1-5
v_gene: TRBV28
abundance: many
d_gene: .
CDR3nt: TGTGCCAGCAGTTTCCCAGAGGGACAGCCCCAGCATTTT
CDR3aa: CASSFPEGQPQHF

j_gene: TRBJ2-7
v_gene: TRBV27
abundance: many
d_gene: .
CDR3nt: TGTGCCAGCAGTCGCAGGGAAGTAAGCTCCTACGAGCAGTACTTC
CDR3aa: CASSRREVSSYEQYF

j_gene: TRBJ2-4
v_gene: TRBV11-2
abundance: many
d_gene: TRBD2
CDR3nt: TGTGCCAGCAGCTATCGGCGGGGGAGTCAAGCCAAAAACATTCAGTACTTC
CDR3aa: CASSYRRGSQAKNIQYF

j_gene: TRBJ1-1
v_gene: TRBV28
abundance: .
d_gene: TRBD1
CDR3nt: TGTGCCAGCAGCCCCTCGCCGGACAGGGAAAGGGACACTGAAGCTTTCTTT
CDR3aa: CASSPSPDRERDTEAFF

j_gene: TRBJ2-2
v_gene: TRBV3-1
abundance: .
d_gene: .
CDR3nt: TGTGCCAGCAGCCTGTCTTCAAACACCGGGGAGCTGTTTTTT
CDR3aa: CASSLSSNTGELFF